Listed here is a single T cell receptor beta chain. The CDR3 is 16 amino acids. Sequenced by immunoSEQ multiplex PCR; TCRdb stores in-frame clones only, minus some. The sample carries about 660,000 clones, roughly 90% recorded once. These data come from a study of shared T cell receptors in the human thymus. The data were also submitted as part of a second study, on human thymus T cells. From that report: The donors were infants in Finland with congenital heart defects, otherwise immunologically healthy. Resections from corrective heart surgery supplied the thymus tissue. Reports from related research described highly overlapping thymic repertoires among unrelated individuals.

The sequenced sample was thymocytes. The TCR originated in a boy in the first two years of life with a congenital heart defect. The chain carries TRBV21-1 and TRBJ1-5. TRBV21-1 counts as a pseudogene. In DNA form, the CDR3 reads TGTGCCAGCAGCAGGCTCAGGCGGCGGGGAGATCAGCCCCAGCATTTT. Its translation: CASSRLRRRGDQPQHF.